Following are 29 T cell receptor beta chains from one sample sequenced in a study of T cell responses to AZD1222 COVID-19 vaccine. Libraries were prepared by immunoSEQ multiplex PCR; TCRdb keeps only in-frame clonotypes and omits some of them. The top ten hold approximately 8.7% of the sample, which has around 100,000 clones, 90% seen once. Material: peripheral blood, obtained on day 0 of AZD1222 vaccination. Receptor source: an adult in good health.

The sample holds a few counts of this clone. The chain employs TRBV6-2 or TRBV6-3 and TRBJ1-5; perhaps TRBD1 as D (6 bases). Trimming left V 4 bases short and J 5 bases short, with 15 bases between. CDR1 is MNHEY, CDR2 SVGEGT, per germline. The CDR3 spans 15 residues. CDR3 coding DNA: TGTGCCAGCAGTTCGAAGACAGGTGTCGATCAGCCCCAGCATTTT. Its translation: CASSSKTGVDQPQHF.

The chain has TRBV7-9 and TRBJ1-1; 8 positions agree with TRBD1. V shed 5 bases, J shed 4 bases, and the junction held 15 bases outside the gene matches. The V gene's germline CDR1 is SEHNR and CDR2 FQNEAQ (reference sequence). This CDR3 spans 17 amino acids. In DNA, the CDR3 is TGTGCCAGCAGCACACGGACAGGGAATGGGAGGGGCACTGAAGCTTTCTTT. Translation: CASSTRTGNGRGTEAFF.

V usage is TRBV2 and J usage is TRBJ1-2; 7 positions agree with TRBD1. V lost 6 bases to trimming and J lost 4 bases; unmatched junction nucleotides: 5. The germline gives CDR1 SNHLY, CDR2 FYNNEI. The CDR3 runs 13 residues. The CDR3 spells CASSRQGSYGYTF. CDR3 bases: TGTGCCAGCAGCCGACAGGGCTCCTATGGCTACACCTTC.

V and J are TRBV10-3 and TRBJ2-2; D may be TRBD1 (5 bases). Germline V gene data show CDR1 as ENHRY and CDR2 as SYGVKD. CDR3 size: 14 residues. Between the trimmed V and J ends, which lost 3 bases and 7 bases, there was a span of 12 bases. The CDR3 protein is CAISDRERVGELFF. CDR3 sequence (DNA): TGTGCCATCAGTGACAGGGAACGGGTCGGGGAGCTGTTTTTT.

The V gene is TRBV25-1, the J gene TRBJ1-2, with 8 bases fitting TRBD1. CDR3 size: 14 residues. The germline CDR1 and CDR2 sequences are MGHDK and SYGVNS. V gave up 6 bases and J gave up 3 bases; unmatched junction bases: 6. CDR3 region: CASRRGTGYYGYTF. CDR3 DNA: TGTGCCAGCAGGAGAGGGACAGGCTACTATGGCTACACCTTC.

The chain joins TRBV18 to TRBJ1-2; D not resolved. Germline V gene lookup returns CDR1 KGHSH and CDR2 LQKENI. V dropped 3 bases and J dropped 5 bases, with 16 bases sitting between them. The CDR3 consists of 15 residues. This CDR3 reads CASSPLQEIGYGYTF. Here the CDR3 DNA reads TGTGCCAGCTCACCCCTCCAGGAAATCGGATATGGCTACACCTTC. Complete variable domain (other parts from reference TRBV18 and TRBJ1-2): NAGVMQNPRHLVRRRGQEARLRCSPMKGHSHVYWYRQLPEEGLKFMVYLQKENIIDESGMPKERFSAEFPKEGPSILRIQQVVRGDSAAYFCASSPLQEIGYGYTFGSGTRLTVV.

This chain uses TRBV9 with TRBJ2-5; TRBD2 agrees at 12 bases. Germline V gene lookup returns CDR1 SGDLS and CDR2 YYNGEE. With 3 bases clipped from V and 7 bases from J, the junction kept 7 bases outside the gene matches. This CDR3 region has 15 residues. CDR3 DNA sequence: TGTGCCAGCAGCGCCACTAGCGGGGGGCATGGGACCCAGTACTTC. Its protein product is CASSATSGGHGTQYF.

This clone has more than one count but fewer than ten. J is TRBJ1-2 and V is TRBV10-3, with D perhaps TRBD1 (5 bases). V was clipped by 9 bases and J by 6 bases, with 23 bases between them. The germline gives CDR1 ENHRY, CDR2 SYGVKD. This CDR3 is built from 15 residues. CDR3 coding DNA: TGTGCCATAACGGACCGGGACGGTAGGGCGGATGGCTACACCTTC. As protein: CAITDRDGRADGYTF.

The chain links TRBV18 to TRBJ2-1; D may be TRBD2 (6 bases). The CDR3 length is 19 residues. V dropped 1 base and J dropped 0 bases, with 19 bases sitting between them. Germline V gene sequence: CDR1 KGHSH, CDR2 LQKENI. The CDR3 region has the DNA TGTGCCAGCTCACCACTCGGGCAGGGAGGCTCGAGCTCCTACAATGAGCAGTTCTTC. Amino acid sequence: CASSPLGQGGSSSYNEQFF.

This chain links TRBV27 with TRBJ2-1; 10 bases are a match to TRBD1. The CDR3 loop spans 16 amino acids. Trimming removed 7 bases from V and 8 bases from J; junction bases left unmatched: 14. Per germline, CDR1 MNHEY and CDR2 SMNVEV (reference sequence). The CDR3 sequence is CASTLSGQGVLDEQFF. Here the CDR3 DNA reads TGTGCCAGCACCCTATCCGGACAGGGGGTGTTGGATGAGCAGTTCTTC.

Concerning this clone itself: Compared with germline, one end of the junction differs, possibly owing to a read error. V usage is TRBV7-9 and J usage is TRBJ2-7; unclear D gene. The length of the CDR3 is 11 residues. Per the germline V gene, CDR1 is SEHNR and CDR2 is FQNEAQ (reference sequence). The CDR3 sequence is CASSFSSEQYF. CDR3 coding DNA: TGTGCCAGCAGCTTCTCCTCCGAGCAGTACTTC.

The chain employs TRBV14 and TRBJ2-7; possible D gene TRBD1, 6 bases. Germline CDR1 is SGHDN and CDR2 is FVKESK. Trimming removed 7 bases from V and 2 bases from J, with 18 bases in between. CDR3 length equals 15 residues. The CDR3 DNA follows: TGTGCCAGCAACCCGCACAGGGTCCCACCCTACGAGCAGTACTTC. Translated: CASNPHRVPPYEQYF.

The rearrangement uses TRBV5-4 and TRBJ1-2; unclear D gene. Trimming removed 0 bases from V and 4 bases from J, with 10 bases in between. The CDR3 has 14 residues. CDR1 and CDR2 (germline): SGHNT, YYREEE (reference sequence). The CDR3 here is CASSLAETAYGYTF. The CDR3 DNA reads as TGTGCCAGCAGCTTGGCCGAAACGGCCTATGGCTACACCTTC.

This clone was detected only once. CDR3 residues: CASSLSPGSSYEQYF. The CDR3 nucleotides are TGTGCCAGCAGCTTGTCACCGGGGTCATCCTACGAGCAGTACTTC. The rearrangement uses TRBV11-3 and TRBJ2-7; TRBD2 might be the D (5 bases). Trimming cost V 3 bases and J 1 base, with 13 bases left between them. CDR3 length equals 15 residues. Per the germline V gene, CDR1 is SGHNT and CDR2 is YENEEA.

The rearrangement joins TRBV7-9 to TRBJ1-4, with D unclear. Germline loops: CDR1 SEHNR, CDR2 FQNEAQ (reference sequence). Trimming removed 5 bases from V and 2 bases from J, with 9 bases in between. The CDR3 has 14 residues. The CDR3 coding sequence is TGTGCCAGCAGCCAAGGGTTGACTAATGAAAAACTGTTTTTT. Its protein product is CASSQGLTNEKLFF.

This chain uses TRBV7-9 with TRBJ1-2; 8 bases agree with TRBD1. This CDR3 has 16 amino acids. With 4 bases clipped from V and 4 bases from J, the junction kept 11 bases outside the gene matches. Germline V gene lookup returns CDR1 SEHNR and CDR2 FQNEAQ (reference sequence). DNA of the CDR3: TGTGCCAGCAGCTCCGGCAGGGGGCTGTCGAGCTATGGCTACACCTTC. It encodes CASSSGRGLSSYGYTF.

The genes are TRBV2 and TRBJ1-6; D is possibly TRBD1 (6 bases). Deletions cut 8 bases from V and 10 bases from J, with 18 bases between. From germline, CDR1 is SNHLY and CDR2 FYNNEI. This CDR3 spans 14 amino acids. The CDR3 sequence is CASCEERGRSPLHF. As DNA, the CDR3 is TGTGCCAGCTGCGAAGAAAGGGGGAGGTCACCCCTCCACTTT.

The chain recombines TRBV24-1 with TRBJ1-5; weak D call: TRBD1 (6 bases). The CDR3 sequence is 14 residues long. Germline assignment: CDR1 KGHDR and CDR2 SFDVKD. With 4 bases removed from V and 2 bases from J, the gap between germline ends came to 8 bases. The CDR3 region is CATSDRGGNQPQHF. CDR3 coding DNA: TGTGCCACCAGTGACAGGGGTGGCAATCAGCCCCAGCATTTT.

The rearrangement links TRBV4-3 to TRBJ1-5; D possibly corresponds to TRBD1 (5 bases). The germline gives CDR1 LGHNA, CDR2 YSLEER. This CDR3 comprises 17 residues. V gave up 1 base and J gave up 3 bases, with 16 bases separating them. The CDR3 sequence is CASSQGARVFINQPQHF. Here the CDR3 DNA reads TGCGCCAGCAGCCAAGGGGCCAGGGTTTTTATCAATCAGCCCCAGCATTTT.

The CDR3 bases are TGCGCCAGCAGCTTGGCAAGGGACAGAGGTTCACCCCTCCACTTT. It translates to CASSLARDRGSPLHF. V is TRBV5-1 and J is TRBJ1-6; 7 nucleotides agree with TRBD1. Trimming took 0 bases from V and 9 from J; bases not matched to a gene: 6. CDR1 and CDR2 from the germline V gene are SGHRS and YFSETQ. CDR3 length equals 15 residues. Looking up the rest from reference TRBV5-1 and TRBJ1-6 gives the full variable domain: KAGVTQTPRYLIKTRGQQVTLSCSPISGHRSVSWYQQTPGQGLQFLFEYFSETQRNKGNFPGRFSGRQFSNSRSEMNVSTLELGDSALYLCASSLARDRGSPLHFGNGTRLTVT.

CDR3 coding DNA: TGTGCCATCAGTGCTTCCGGGACCCATCAGTTTTTT. This gives the protein CAISASGTHQFF. The V call is TRBV10-3, the J call TRBJ1-4, with D possibly matching TRBD1 (5 bases). V lost 4 bases and J 16 bases, leaving 16 bases between the germline ends. The CDR3 has 12 amino acids. Per the germline V gene, CDR1 is ENHRY and CDR2 is SYGVKD.

This clone was seen more than once but under ten times. The V gene is TRBV7-6, the J gene TRBJ2-2, with D possibly TRBD2 on 6 matching bases. Trimming took 5 bases from V and 1 from J, leaving 17 bases between them. Germline CDR1 reads SGHVS; CDR2 reads FNYEAQ. This CDR3 region has 17 residues. The chain's CDR3 is CASSLPVAGLNTGELFF. The CDR3 DNA sequence: TGTGCCAGCAGCCTCCCCGTGGCGGGGCTGAACACCGGGGAGCTGTTTTTT.

This clone appeared a single time. This rearrangement joins TRBV9 to TRBJ2-5; 11 bases fit TRBD2. V lost 1 base, J lost 2 bases, and 13 bases stayed unmatched. This CDR3 comprises 19 residues. CDR1 and CDR2 from the germline V gene are SGDLS and YYNGEE. For the CDR3, the DNA is TGTGCCAGCAGCGTAAGTGGGGCTAGCGGGGGGACGCTACAAGAGACCCAGTACTTC. It specifies CASSVSGASGGTLQETQYF.

This chain joins TRBV9 and TRBJ1-2; TRBD1 is a possible D gene (6 bases). The CDR3 is 15 amino acids. Germline CDR1 is SGDLS and CDR2 is YYNGEE. V was cut by 3 bases and J by 5 bases, with 17 bases left in between. DNA of the CDR3: TGTGCCAGCAGCGCCGACCCACAGGGCAGGTATGGCTACACCTTC. This encodes CASSADPQGRYGYTF.

The CDR3 is CASSGQGRSYEQYF. CDR3 sequence (DNA): TGTGCCAGCAGTGGGCAGGGGCGCTCCTACGAGCAGTACTTC. The gene calls are TRBV6-1 and TRBJ2-7; maybe TRBD1 (6 bases). The CDR3 runs to 14 residues. V lost 4 bases and J 0 bases, leaving 10 bases between the germline ends. Germline V lookup: CDR1 MNHNS, CDR2 SASEGT.

The genes are TRBV15 and TRBJ1-1; possible D gene TRBD1, 6 bases. The CDR3 contains 16 residues. Germline V gene data show CDR1 as LNHNV and CDR2 as YYDKDF (reference sequence). Trimming left V 3 bases short and J 0 bases short, with 14 bases between. The CDR3 here is CATSSVGGRMNTEAFF. CDR3 DNA sequence: TGTGCCACCAGCAGCGTGGGGGGCCGGATGAACACTGAAGCTTTCTTT.

The chain employs TRBV7-2 and TRBJ2-1; 8 nucleotides align to TRBD1. The CDR3 contains 16 residues. Germline V gene lookup returns CDR1 SGHTA and CDR2 FQGNSA. With V trimmed by 5 bases and J by 3 bases, 9 bases remained unmatched. The DNA of the CDR3 is TGTGCCAGCAGCGGGACCGGGACAGGACACTACAATGAGCAGTTCTTC. It specifies CASSGTGTGHYNEQFF.

The chain couples TRBV27 to TRBJ2-7, with 13 bases aligning to TRBD2. The V and J ends lost 6 bases and 6 bases, in that order; junction bases with no gene match: 5. CDR1 MNHEY and CDR2 SMNVEV come from the germline V gene (reference sequence). This CDR3 is built from 14 residues. DNA of the CDR3: TGTGCCAGCAGCTCGGGACTAGCGGGGAGCGAGCAGTACTTC. This codes for CASSSGLAGSEQYF.

V gene TRBV10-3 combines with J gene TRBJ2-3; TRBD2 aligns across 8 bases. Trimming cost V 3 bases and J 4 bases; bases outside gene matches: 6. The germline V gene encodes CDR1 ENHRY and CDR2 SYGVKD. The CDR3 sequence is 15 residues long. DNA for the CDR3: TGTGCCATCAGTGATCCGGGGGGGCCAGCAGATACGCAGTATTTT. Protein product: CAISDPGGPADTQYF.